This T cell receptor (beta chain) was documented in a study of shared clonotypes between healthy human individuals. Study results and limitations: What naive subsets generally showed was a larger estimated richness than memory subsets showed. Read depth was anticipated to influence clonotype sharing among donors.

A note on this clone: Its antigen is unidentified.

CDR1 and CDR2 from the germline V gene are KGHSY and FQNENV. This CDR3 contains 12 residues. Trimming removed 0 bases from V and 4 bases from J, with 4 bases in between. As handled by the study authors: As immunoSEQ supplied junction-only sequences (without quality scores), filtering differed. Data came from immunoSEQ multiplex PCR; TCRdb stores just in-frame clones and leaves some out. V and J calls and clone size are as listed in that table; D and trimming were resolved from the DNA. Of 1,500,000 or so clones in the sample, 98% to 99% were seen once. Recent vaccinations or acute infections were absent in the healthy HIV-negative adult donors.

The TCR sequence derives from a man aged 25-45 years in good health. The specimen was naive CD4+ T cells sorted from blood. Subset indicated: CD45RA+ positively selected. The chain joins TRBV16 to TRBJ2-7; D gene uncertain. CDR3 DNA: TGTGCCAGCAGCCAATCAGGGTACGAGCAGTACTTC. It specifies CASSQSGYEQYF.